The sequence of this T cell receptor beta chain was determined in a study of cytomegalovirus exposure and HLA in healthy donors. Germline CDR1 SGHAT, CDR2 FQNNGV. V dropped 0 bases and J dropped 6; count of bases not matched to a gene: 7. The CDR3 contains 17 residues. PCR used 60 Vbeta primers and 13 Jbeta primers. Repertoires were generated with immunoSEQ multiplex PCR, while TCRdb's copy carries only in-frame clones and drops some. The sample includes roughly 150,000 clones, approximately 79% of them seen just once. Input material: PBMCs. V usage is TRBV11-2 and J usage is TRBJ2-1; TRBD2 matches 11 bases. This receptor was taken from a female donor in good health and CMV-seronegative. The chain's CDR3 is CASSLDVGLAGGNEQFF. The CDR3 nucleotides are TGTGCCAGCAGCTTAGACGTGGGTCTAGCGGGAGGCAATGAGCAGTTCTTC.